This T cell receptor (beta chain) was recovered during a study of blood T cell repertoires in COVID-19. As for the study in general: Italy, Spain and the United States were the sources of the convalescent and acute COVID-19 samples. T cells, B-cell-depleted T cells, or PBMCs supplied cDNA or gDNA.

The method was immunoSEQ multiplex PCR; TCRdb's version includes in-frame clones alone and lacks a portion of them. The table includes 390,000 or so clones, roughly 89% detected once. The CDR3 is made up of 14 amino acids. The junction had 8 bases not matched to a gene; V was cut back by 7 bases and J by 9 bases. Germline V gene data show CDR1 as LGHDT and CDR2 as YNNKEL (reference sequence). The J gene is TRBJ1-6, the V gene TRBV3-1 (or the pseudogene TRBV3-2), with 8 nucleotides matching TRBD1. The receptor was derived from a man younger than 30 with active or convalescent COVID-19. The sequencing sample was made of peripheral blood. Written as DNA, the CDR3 is TGTGCCAGCACCCCGGACAGGGTCATTTCACCCCTCCACTTT. Its protein product is CASTPDRVISPLHF.